This T cell receptor beta chain derives from a study of OX40 agonist ivuxolimab in advanced cancers. Libraries were prepared by immunoSEQ multiplex PCR; TCRdb keeps only in-frame clonotypes and omits some of them. The sample holds about 28,000 clones, 80% seen once. Overall study results and limits: Dosing at 0.1 to 3.0 mg/kg was accompanied by clonal expansion of CD4+ and CD8+ blood T cells by week 6. The study found among the lowest clonal expansion in partial responders at 0.1-3.0 mg/kg.

Comment on this clone: Its matching antigen is unknown.

The V gene lost 4 bases and the J gene lost 3 bases, with 16 bases spanning the gap. Germline V gives CDR1 SGHRS, CDR2 YFSETQ. This CDR3 is 16 amino acids long. The clonotype comes from an adult with an advanced solid tumor such as melanoma, head and neck, liver or kidney cancer. The V and J genes are TRBV5-1 and TRBJ2-2, with D possibly called TRBD1 or TRBD2 (6 bases each). The source material was CD4+ or CD8+ T cells sorted from blood, sampled in a trial of the OX40 agonist ivuxolimab. The CDR3 region is CASSITEGGDTGELFF. The CDR3 nucleotides read TGCGCCAGCAGCATAACCGAGGGGGGTGACACCGGGGAGCTGTTTTTT.